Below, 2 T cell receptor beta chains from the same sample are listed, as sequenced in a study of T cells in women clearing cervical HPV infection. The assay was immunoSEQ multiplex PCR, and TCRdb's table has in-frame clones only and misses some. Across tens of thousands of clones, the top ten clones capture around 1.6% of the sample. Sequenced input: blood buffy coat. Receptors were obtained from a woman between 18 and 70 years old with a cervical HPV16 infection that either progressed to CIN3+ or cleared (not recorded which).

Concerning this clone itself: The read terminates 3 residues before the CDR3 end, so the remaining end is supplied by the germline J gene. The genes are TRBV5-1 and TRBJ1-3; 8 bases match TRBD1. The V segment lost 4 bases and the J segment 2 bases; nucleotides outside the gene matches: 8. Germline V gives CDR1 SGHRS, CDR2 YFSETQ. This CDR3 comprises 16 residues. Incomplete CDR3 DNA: TGCGCCAGCAGCACAGACCCGGGACAGGCTGGAAACACC. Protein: CASSTDPGQAGNT. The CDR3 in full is CASSTDPGQAGNTIYF.

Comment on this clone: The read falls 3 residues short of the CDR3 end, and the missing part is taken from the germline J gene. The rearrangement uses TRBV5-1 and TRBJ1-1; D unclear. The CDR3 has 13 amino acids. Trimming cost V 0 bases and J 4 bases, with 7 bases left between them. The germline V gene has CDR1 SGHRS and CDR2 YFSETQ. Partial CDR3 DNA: TGCGCCAGCAGCTTGGGACGGGTCACTGAA. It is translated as CASSLGRVTE. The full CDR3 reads CASSLGRVTEAFF.